The source of this T cell receptor (beta chain) is a study of OX40 agonist ivuxolimab in advanced cancers. Study-wide context: Every patient in dose escalation had hepatocellular carcinoma, melanoma, renal cell or head and neck cancer.

This CDR3 region has 13 residues. Germline-derived CDR1 and CDR2 are SQVTM and ANQGSEA. The V and J ends lost 6 bases and 5 bases respectively, with 15 bases between them. The table lists this clone with a count of one. The method was immunoSEQ multiplex PCR; TCRdb's version includes in-frame clones alone and lacks a portion of them. The data show about 69,000 clones, over 60% seen once. V and J are TRBV29-1 and TRBJ2-3; a possible D gene is TRBD2 (5 bases). This sample comprised CD4+ or CD8+ T cells sorted from blood, obtained in a trial of the OX40 agonist ivuxolimab. This TCR derives from an adult with an advanced solid tumor such as melanoma, head and neck, liver or kidney cancer. CDR3 in amino acids: CSVKTLGGDTQYF. CDR3 bases: TGCAGCGTGAAGACCCTAGGAGGAGATACGCAGTATTTT.